These T cell receptor beta chains were read from a single sample in a study of Graves' ophthalmopathy and Graves' hyperthyroidism. One entry per CDR3 protein results from TCRdb running MiXCR on the multiplex PCR reads. The sample carries 560,000 or so distinct CDR3 sequences, 35% to 45% recorded once. Source material: peripheral blood or thyroid tissue (not recorded which). The receptors originated from an adult man with Graves' hyperthyroidism. CDR3s include the opening cysteine and the closing phenylalanine or tryptophan. Fields, in order: V gene, clone size, J gene, D gene, CDR3 DNA, CDR3 protein. D genes are given only for firm matches. Not every row has a clone size; where given, it reads once, few, many or a size class.

V: TRBV15
size: few
J: TRBJ2-3
D: TRBD2
DNA: TGTGCCACCAGCAGAGGGATAGCGGGAGCAGATACGCAGTATTTT
CDR3: CATSRGIAGADTQYF

V: TRBV4-1
size: NA
J: TRBJ2-7
D: NA
DNA: TGCGCCAGCAGCCAAGATAGGCAGGGAATGGCCTACGAGCAGTACTTC
CDR3: CASSQDRQGMAYEQYF

V: TRBV29-1
size: NA
J: TRBJ2-5
D: TRBD2
DNA: TGCAGCGTGTCCTCTAGCGGGAGGCGAGATGAGCAGTACTTC
CDR3: CSVSSSGRRDEQYF

V: TRBV7-9
size: medium-sized
J: TRBJ1-6
D: TRBD1
DNA: TGTGCCAGCAGCTCGCACGACCTACAGGGGGCTGGATCACCCCTCCACTTT
CDR3: CASSSHDLQGAGSPLHF

V: TRBV29-1
size: NA
J: TRBJ2-1
D: NA
DNA: TGCAGCGCCATGATGGACAATGAGCAGTTCTTC
CDR3: CSAMMDNEQFF

V: TRBV7-2
size: few
J: TRBJ1-5
D: NA
DNA: TGTGCCAGCAGCTTGGGTGGGCAGTCAACCTACGAGCATTTT
CDR3: CASSLGGQSTYEHF

V: TRBV7-2
size: NA
J: TRBJ2-7
D: TRBD1
DNA: TGTGCCAGCAGTAAGGGGGCGCAGGAGCAGTACTTC
CDR3: CASSKGAQEQYF

V: TRBV20-1
size: many
J: TRBJ1-2
D: NA
DNA: TGCAGTGCTAGAGTTTTAGGGCAGGGTGGCTACACCTTC
CDR3: CSARVLGQGGYTF

V: TRBV2
size: NA
J: TRBJ1-1
D: NA
DNA: TGTGCCAGCATGCCGAGGAGGAGGACTGAAGCTTTCTTT
CDR3: CASMPRRRTEAFF

V: TRBV20-1
size: NA
J: TRBJ2-5
D: TRBD2
DNA: TGCAGTGCTAGAGACCCCAGGACTAGCGGGTCCTTACAGGAGACCCAGTACTTC
CDR3: CSARDPRTSGSLQETQYF

V: TRBV7-2
size: NA
J: TRBJ2-7
D: TRBD1
DNA: TGTGCCAGCAGCCCGGGGACAGGGCCTGTCTACGAGCAGTACTTC
CDR3: CASSPGTGPVYEQYF

V: TRBV12-3/TRBV12-4
size: NA
J: TRBJ1-2
D: NA
DNA: TGTGCCAGCAGCTTATCCGGGGCGGGAAACTATGGCTACACCTTC
CDR3: CASSLSGAGNYGYTF

V: TRBV19
size: few
J: TRBJ1-3
D: NA
DNA: TGTGCCAGTAGAGAAGCGGACACAGGAGGAAACACCATATATTTT
CDR3: CASREADTGGNTIYF

V: TRBV10-3
size: NA
J: TRBJ2-2
D: TRBD2
DNA: TGTGCCATCAGTGGTCGGGGGGACAACACCGGGGAGCTGTTTTTT
CDR3: CAISGRGDNTGELFF

V: TRBV15
size: NA
J: TRBJ2-5
D: NA
DNA: TGTGCCACCAGCAGCTTAGATCGGGGTGCGGAGACCCAGTACTTC
CDR3: CATSSLDRGAETQYF

V: TRBV6-1
size: many
J: TRBJ1-2
D: TRBD1
DNA: TGTGCCAGCAGTTACGTTCGGAGGGGGCTCGACTATGGCTACACCTTC
CDR3: CASSYVRRGLDYGYTF

V: TRBV19
size: many
J: TRBJ1-2
D: NA
DNA: TGTGCCAGTAGTATTGGGGCAGGGAGCTACACCTTC
CDR3: CASSIGAGSYTF

V: TRBV20-1
size: few
J: TRBJ1-2
D: TRBD1
DNA: TGCAGTGCTAGCGCGACAGGGGGCGCTTCCTATGGCTACACCTTC
CDR3: CSASATGGASYGYTF

V: TRBV3-1
size: NA
J: TRBJ1-2
D: NA
DNA: TGTGCCAGCAGCCAAGAGAGAGCAGGGCAGACAACCTTC
CDR3: CASSQERAGQTTF

V: TRBV29-1
size: many
J: TRBJ2-2
D: NA
DNA: TGCAGCGTTGTGGGAACTACCCCGAACACCGGGGAGCTGTTTTTT
CDR3: CSVVGTTPNTGELFF

V: TRBV10-3
size: NA
J: TRBJ1-2
D: NA
DNA: TGTGCCGTCGCGTCCGATCTTGGAGACTATGGCTACACCTTC
CDR3: CAVASDLGDYGYTF

V: TRBV2
size: NA
J: TRBJ1-6
D: NA
DNA: TGTGCCAGCAGTGAATGGGCTTCAGGCTCCTATAATTCACCCCTCCACTTT
CDR3: CASSEWASGSYNSPLHF

V: TRBV13
size: many
J: TRBJ1-1
D: NA
DNA: TGTGCCAGCAGCGCCTTAACAGGGTGGACTGAAGCTTTCTTT
CDR3: CASSALTGWTEAFF

V: TRBV20-1
size: NA
J: TRBJ2-7
D: NA
DNA: TGCAGTGCACCACTCGGACTGCCGGGATCCCACGAGCAGTACTTC
CDR3: CSAPLGLPGSHEQYF

V: TRBV19
size: many
J: TRBJ1-5
D: NA
DNA: TGTGCCAGTAGTATATCGGGCAGCAATCAGCCCCAGCATTTT
CDR3: CASSISGSNQPQHF

V: TRBV19
size: many
J: TRBJ1-2
D: NA
DNA: TGTGCCAGTACCGACACAGCGGGCCGTCTGGGCTACACCTTC
CDR3: CASTDTAGRLGYTF

V: TRBV20-1
size: NA
J: TRBJ2-6
D: NA
DNA: TGCAGTGCTAGAGACATGGGGGACTCTGGGGCCAACGTCCTGACTTTC
CDR3: CSARDMGDSGANVLTF

V: TRBV2
size: NA
J: TRBJ1-1
D: NA
DNA: TGTGCCAGCAGGGAAGGGGAGAGGGGCACTGAAACTTTCTTT
CDR3: CASREGERGTETFF

V: TRBV3-1
size: NA
J: TRBJ2-2
D: TRBD1
DNA: TGTGCCAGCAGCCAGGTGACAGGGGGCTCAAACGGGGAGCTGTTTTTT
CDR3: CASSQVTGGSNGELFF

V: TRBV19
size: few
J: TRBJ2-7
D: NA
DNA: TGTGCCAGTAGAATGGAGGGGTCGAATTCCTACGAGCAGTACTTC
CDR3: CASRMEGSNSYEQYF

V: TRBV11-3
size: many
J: TRBJ1-1
D: NA
DNA: TGTGCCAGCAGCTTGGGGGGGATGGCTGAAGCTTTCTTT
CDR3: CASSLGGMAEAFF

V: TRBV5-6
size: NA
J: TRBJ1-5
D: NA
DNA: TGTGCCAGCAGCTTGGGGGGGATATTTGCGCAGCCCCAGCATTTT
CDR3: CASSLGGIFAQPQHF

V: TRBV20-1
size: many
J: TRBJ2-7
D: TRBD2
DNA: TGCAGTGCACAGGGACTAGCGGGAGGTAACTCCTACGAGCAGTACTTC
CDR3: CSAQGLAGGNSYEQYF

V: TRBV5-5
size: few
J: TRBJ1-1
D: NA
DNA: TGTGCCAGCAGCTTCGGAGGGGTGACTGAAGCTTTCTTT
CDR3: CASSFGGVTEAFF

V: TRBV7-9
size: NA
J: TRBJ1-3
D: TRBD1
DNA: TGTGCCAGCAGCTTCGACAGGGGGGCTGGAAACACCATATATTTT
CDR3: CASSFDRGAGNTIYF

V: TRBV20-1
size: many
J: TRBJ1-1
D: NA
DNA: TGCAGTGCTCGGAGGATCCGGATGAACACTGAAGCTTTCTTT
CDR3: CSARRIRMNTEAFF

V: TRBV29-1
size: NA
J: TRBJ2-5
D: NA
DNA: TGCAGCGTTGACCCAGGGTTAGAGACCCAGTACTTC
CDR3: CSVDPGLETQYF

V: TRBV7-9
size: many
J: TRBJ1-6
D: NA
DNA: TGTGCCAGCAGCTTAAACGCGGAGGGTCGCTCACCCCTCCACTTT
CDR3: CASSLNAEGRSPLHF

V: TRBV24-1
size: NA
J: TRBJ1-2
D: NA
DNA: TGTGCCACCAGTGCAGGAACAACTGGCTACACCTTC
CDR3: CATSAGTTGYTF

V: TRBV5-5
size: few
J: TRBJ2-7
D: NA
DNA: TGTGCCAACTATATTGGGGGCTACTCCTACGAGCAGTACTTC
CDR3: CANYIGGYSYEQYF

V: TRBV7-9
size: many
J: TRBJ2-5
D: NA
DNA: TGTGCCAGCAGCTTAGCGGGGGGCAGCCAAGAGACCCAGTACTTC
CDR3: CASSLAGGSQETQYF

V: TRBV19
size: many
J: TRBJ2-5
D: TRBD1
DNA: TGTGCCAGTAGCCCGGACAGGGTGGGCCAAGAGACCCAGTACTTC
CDR3: CASSPDRVGQETQYF

V: TRBV2
size: many
J: TRBJ2-7
D: NA
DNA: TGTGCCAGCAGTGAAGTAGCGGTCTCCTACGAGCAGTACTTC
CDR3: CASSEVAVSYEQYF

V: TRBV20-1
size: NA
J: TRBJ2-5
D: TRBD2
DNA: TGCAGTGCTTGCCAGACTAGCGGGGGGACCAGGTACCAAGAGACCCAGTACTTC
CDR3: CSACQTSGGTRYQETQYF

V: TRBV19
size: NA
J: TRBJ1-5
D: NA
DNA: TGTGCCAGTAGGGTACAGGGTAATAGCAATCAGCCCCAGCATTTT
CDR3: CASRVQGNSNQPQHF

V: TRBV28
size: few
J: TRBJ1-1
D: NA
DNA: TGTGCCAGCAGTTTCGTGGCAGGGCTGAGGTACACTGAAGCTTTCTTT
CDR3: CASSFVAGLRYTEAFF

V: TRBV4-1
size: many
J: TRBJ1-2
D: NA
DNA: TGCGCCAGCAGCCCCAGCGTACTCTATGGCTACACCTTC
CDR3: CASSPSVLYGYTF

V: TRBV12-3/TRBV12-4
size: many
J: TRBJ2-7
D: NA
DNA: TGTGCCAGCAGATCTCATACCGGGACCTACGAGCAGTACTTC
CDR3: CASRSHTGTYEQYF

V: TRBV29-1
size: many
J: TRBJ1-2
D: NA
DNA: TGCAGCGTTGAGGGCCTCTATGGCTACACCTTC
CDR3: CSVEGLYGYTF

V: TRBV6-5
size: many
J: TRBJ1-1
D: NA
DNA: TGTGCCAGCAGTTACAGGACGATGAACACTGAAGCTTTCTTT
CDR3: CASSYRTMNTEAFF